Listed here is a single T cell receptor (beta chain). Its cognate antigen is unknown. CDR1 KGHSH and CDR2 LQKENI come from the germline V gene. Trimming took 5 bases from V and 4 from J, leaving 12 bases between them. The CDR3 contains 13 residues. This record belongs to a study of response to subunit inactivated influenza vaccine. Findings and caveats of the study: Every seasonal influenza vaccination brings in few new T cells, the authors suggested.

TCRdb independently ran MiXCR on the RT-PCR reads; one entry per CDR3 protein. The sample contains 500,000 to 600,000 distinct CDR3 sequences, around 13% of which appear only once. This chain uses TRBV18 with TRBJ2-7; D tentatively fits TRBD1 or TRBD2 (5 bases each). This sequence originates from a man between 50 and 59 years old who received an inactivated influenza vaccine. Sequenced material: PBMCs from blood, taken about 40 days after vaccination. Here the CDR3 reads CASSDRDGYEQYF. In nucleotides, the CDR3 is TGTGCCAGCTCAGACCGGGACGGTTACGAGCAGTACTTC.